A selection of T cell receptor beta chains follows, all from one sample in a study of regulatory T cells in long-lasting Graves disease. TCRdb re-called the multiplex PCR reads with MiXCR, one entry per CDR3 protein. The table has a few hundred thousand distinct CDR3 sequences, around 11% seen once. These data were also filed under a second study, of T cells in Graves' hyperthyroidism and ophthalmopathy.

The specimen comprised peripheral blood mononuclear cells (PBMCs), sampled at new diagnosis, from a patient treated with antithyroid drugs. Source of these receptors: a woman between 18 and 30 years old with Graves disease. The CDR3 runs from the conserved cysteine through the conserved F or W. A D gene is named only where the DNA matches it firmly. A row's size may be missing; if present it is once, few, many or a size class.

>many|TRBV7-3|TRBD2|TRBJ2-5
TGTGCCAGCAGCAATCTAGCGGGGGAAGAGACCCAGTACTTC
CASSNLAGEETQYF
>many|TRBV7-2|TRBD2|TRBJ2-1
TGTGCCAGCAGCTTGTTTCGTCCGGGAGGCTACAATGAGCAGTTCTTC
CASSLFRPGGYNEQFF
>few|TRBV20-1|TRBD2|TRBJ2-1
TGCAGTGCTAGTTTCGGCGGGAGTAGGAGTGGCGATGAGCAGTTCTTC
CSASFGGSRSGDEQFF
>many|TRBV6-1|.|TRBJ1-4
TGTGCCAGCAGACTCTGGGATTTTCGGGGAAAACTGTTTTTT
CASRLWDFRGKLFF
>.|TRBV10-3|.|TRBJ2-1
TGTGCCATCAGTGAGTCCCCTAGGGGGAGCTACAATGAGCAGTTCTTC
CAISESPRGSYNEQFF
>few|TRBV4-1|.|TRBJ1-5
TGCGCCAGCAGCCAAGGCATGGCCTCATATAGCAATCAGCCCCAGCATTTT
CASSQGMASYSNQPQHF
>many|TRBV3-1|.|TRBJ1-2
TGTGCCAGCAGCCCGATTCCAGGGGTGGATGGCTACACCTTC
CASSPIPGVDGYTF
>many|TRBV11-1|TRBD1|TRBJ1-2
TGTGCCAGCAGCTATGGACAGGGCAGCTATGGCTACACCTTC
CASSYGQGSYGYTF
>.|TRBV29-1|.|TRBJ2-1
TGCAGCGTGCTCCCTGAGGTTTCTCGGAATGAGCAGTTCTTC
CSVLPEVSRNEQFF
>many|TRBV6-2/TRBV6-3|TRBD1|TRBJ1-4
TGTGCCAGCAGTTACGGGGACAGGGGTCCCTCAAGAGGTGAAAAACTGTTTTTT
CASSYGDRGPSRGEKLFF
>.|TRBV19|.|TRBJ1-1
TGTGCCAGTAGTATAGAAGGATTAAACACTGAAGCTTTCTTT
CASSIEGLNTEAFF